Below, one TCR beta chain is given with its context. The antigen remains undetermined. This sample is part of a study of T cell responses to AZD1222 COVID-19 vaccine. Overall study findings and caveats: Spike was spanned by vaccine-associated CD4 TCRs, with dominance at 160-218 and 743-854. Samples come after the peak T cell response, not at day 14. Following two doses of AZD1222, Spike-specific TCR breadth and depth rose.

V was shortened by 6 bases and J by 0 bases, with 12 bases between the two germline ends. Germline values: CDR1 KGHSH, CDR2 LQKENI. This CDR3 region has 14 residues. Here immunoSEQ multiplex PCR was the method, and the copy in TCRdb shows in-frame clones only, minus some. The sample includes around 120,000 clones, about nine tenths of them seen just once. The chain carries TRBV18 and TRBJ2-7; D uncertain. This clonotype was obtained from an adult in good health. The starting material was peripheral blood, obtained on day 0 of AZD1222 vaccination. The CDR3, as DNA: TGTGCCAGCTCCCCTTTGGCAGGCTCCTACGAGCAGTACTTC. This translates into CASSPLAGSYEQYF.